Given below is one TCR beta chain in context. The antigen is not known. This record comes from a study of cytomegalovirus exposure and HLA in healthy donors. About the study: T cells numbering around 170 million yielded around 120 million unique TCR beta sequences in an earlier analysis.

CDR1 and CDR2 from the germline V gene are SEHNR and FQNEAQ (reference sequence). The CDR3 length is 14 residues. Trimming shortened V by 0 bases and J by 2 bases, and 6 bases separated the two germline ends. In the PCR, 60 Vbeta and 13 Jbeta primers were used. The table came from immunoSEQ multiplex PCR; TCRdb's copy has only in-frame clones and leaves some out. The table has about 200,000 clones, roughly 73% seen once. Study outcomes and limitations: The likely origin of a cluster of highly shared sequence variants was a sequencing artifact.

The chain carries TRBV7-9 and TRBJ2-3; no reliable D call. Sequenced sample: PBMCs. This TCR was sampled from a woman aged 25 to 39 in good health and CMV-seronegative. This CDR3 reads CASSLAFLTDTQYF. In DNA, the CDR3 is TGTGCCAGCAGCTTAGCGTTCCTCACAGATACGCAGTATTTT.